The 9 T cell receptor beta chains below all came from one sample that was sequenced in a study of PD-1 blockade in classical Hodgkin lymphoma. Specified time point: cycle 4 day 1 (C4D1), after 6 weeks of nivolumab. Each and every patient relapsed after autologous stem cell transplantation, and patients got differing brentuximab vedotin exposure. Repertoires were generated with immunoSEQ multiplex PCR, while TCRdb's copy carries only in-frame clones and drops some. The table records around 40,000 clones, over 65% of them present only once. The sample consisted of peripheral blood mononuclear cells (PBMCs), taken before the fourth cycle of nivolumab. These receptors all stem from a human donor with classical Hodgkin lymphoma.

The chain is built from TRBV5-4 and TRBJ2-5; 8 bases fit TRBD2. Germline loops: CDR1 SGHNT, CDR2 YYREEE (reference sequence). The CDR3 consists of 16 residues. Unmatched junction bases numbered 10, after V lost 1 base and J lost 5 bases. Here the CDR3 reads CASSLKGRGALETQYF. The CDR3 DNA reads as TGTGCCAGCAGCTTGAAAGGGCGGGGGGCCTTGGAGACCCAGTACTTC.

The chain employs TRBV2 and TRBJ1-1; a possible D gene is TRBD1 (6 bases). The CDR3 has 14 residues. Germline V gene data show CDR1 as SNHLY and CDR2 as FYNNEI. V lost 4 bases, J lost 5 bases, and 14 bases lay in between. The CDR3: CASSATGRQTEAFF. In DNA, the CDR3 is TGTGCCAGCAGTGCCACAGGGAGGCAAACTGAAGCTTTCTTT.

The chain uses TRBV6-5 and TRBJ2-2; tentatively, D is TRBD1 (5 bases). Germline values: CDR1 MNHEY, CDR2 SVGAGI. Trimming removed 7 bases at V and 4 bases at J, with 16 bases between. CDR3 length: 15 amino acids. The CDR3 DNA sequence: TGTGCCAGCAAGGGGAATGTTATGGTCACCGGGGAGCTGTTTTTT. Protein product: CASKGNVMVTGELFF.

The genes are TRBV4-3 and TRBJ2-7; D is uncertain. V lost 0 bases to trimming and J lost 3 bases, with 9 bases between them. Per germline, CDR1 LGHNA and CDR2 YSLEER. This CDR3 spans 14 amino acids. CDR3 bases: TGCGCCAGCAGCCAAGAGATAGTGGTCTACGAGCAGTACTTC. Translation gives CASSQEIVVYEQYF.

V usage is TRBV5-6 and J usage is TRBJ1-3; 8 bases align to TRBD1. V gave up 4 bases and J gave up 0 bases; unmatched junction bases: 6. The CDR3 is 16 residues long. Germline CDR1 is SGHDT and CDR2 is YYEEEE. As DNA, the CDR3 is TGTGCCAGCAGCAAGACAGGGGTCTACTCTGGAAACACCATATATTTT. Amino acid sequence: CASSKTGVYSGNTIYF.

V and J are TRBV9 and TRBJ2-3; no definite D call. The CDR3 runs to 12 residues. CDR1 and CDR2 (germline): SGDLS, YYNGEE. V lost 2 bases to trimming and J lost 6 bases, with 7 bases between them. CDR3 protein: CASSVEGDTQYF. CDR3 coding DNA: TGTGCCAGCAGCGTCGAAGGGGATACGCAGTATTTT.

The chain recombines TRBV2 with TRBJ2-2; no definite D call. Germline CDR1 SNHLY, CDR2 FYNNEI. V was trimmed by 7 bases and J by 4 bases, leaving 13 bases between them. The CDR3 has 14 amino acids. CDR3 DNA: TGTGCCAGCACCGGGTGGCAGTTCACCGGGGAGCTGTTTTTT. Protein: CASTGWQFTGELFF. Based on the CDR3 plus reference TRBV2 and TRBJ2-2, the full variable domain is EPEVTQTPSHQVTQMGQEVILRCVPISNHLYFYWYRQILGQKVEFLVSFYNNEISEKSEIFDDQFSVERPDGSNFTLKIRSTKLEDSAMYFCASTGWQFTGELFFGEGSRLTVL.

This chain links TRBV27 with TRBJ1-2; D perhaps matches TRBD1 (5 bases). This CDR3 contains 14 residues. V shed 8 bases and J shed 5 bases, with 18 bases lying between them. CDR1 MNHEY and CDR2 SMNVEV come from the germline V gene (reference sequence). CDR3 in DNA: TGTGCCAGCGGCCTCCCCCAGGGAGGATATGGCTACACCTTC. The encoded protein is CASGLPQGGYGYTF.

The gene calls are TRBV5-4 and TRBJ1-2, with TRBD1 identical over 10 bases. With V trimmed by 0 bases and J by 4 bases, 6 bases remained unmatched. The CDR3 is 16 amino acids. The germline V gene encodes CDR1 SGHNT and CDR2 YYREEE (reference sequence). In nucleotides, the CDR3 is TGTGCCAGCAGCTTGGTGTTGGGGACAGGGGCCTATGGCTACACCTTC. Amino acid sequence: CASSLVLGTGAYGYTF.